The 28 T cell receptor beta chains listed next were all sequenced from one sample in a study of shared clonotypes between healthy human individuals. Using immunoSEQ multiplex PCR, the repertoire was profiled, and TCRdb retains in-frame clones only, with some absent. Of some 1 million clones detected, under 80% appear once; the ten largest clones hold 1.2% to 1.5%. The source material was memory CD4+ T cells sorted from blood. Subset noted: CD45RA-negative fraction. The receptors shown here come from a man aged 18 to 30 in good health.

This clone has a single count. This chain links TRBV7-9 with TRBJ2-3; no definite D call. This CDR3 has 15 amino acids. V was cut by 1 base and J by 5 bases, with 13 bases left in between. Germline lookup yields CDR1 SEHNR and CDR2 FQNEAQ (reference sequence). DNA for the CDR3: TGTGCCAGCAGCTTAGGGGCAACCGAGAAAGATACGCAGTATTTT. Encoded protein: CASSLGATEKDTQYF.

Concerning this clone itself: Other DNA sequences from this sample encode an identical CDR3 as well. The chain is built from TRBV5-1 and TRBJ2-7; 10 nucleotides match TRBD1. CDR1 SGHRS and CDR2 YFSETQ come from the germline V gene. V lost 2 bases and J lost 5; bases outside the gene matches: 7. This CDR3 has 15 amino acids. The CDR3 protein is CASSFTGTGVHEQYF. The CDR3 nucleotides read TGCGCCAGCAGCTTTACCGGGACAGGGGTCCACGAGCAGTACTTC.

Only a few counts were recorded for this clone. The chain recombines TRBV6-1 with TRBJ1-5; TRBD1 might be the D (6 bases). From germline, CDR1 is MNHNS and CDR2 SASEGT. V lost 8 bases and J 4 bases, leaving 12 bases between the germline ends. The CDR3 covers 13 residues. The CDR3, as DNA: TGTGCCAGCCGACAGGCCCAAAATCAGCCCCAGCATTTT. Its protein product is CASRQAQNQPQHF.

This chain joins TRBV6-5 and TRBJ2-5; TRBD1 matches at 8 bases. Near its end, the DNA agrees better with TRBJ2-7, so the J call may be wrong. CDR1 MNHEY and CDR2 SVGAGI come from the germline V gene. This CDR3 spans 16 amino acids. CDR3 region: CASSYSWDRTSYEQYF. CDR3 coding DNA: TGTGCCAGCAGTTACTCGTGGGACAGGACTTCCTACGAGCAGTACTTC.

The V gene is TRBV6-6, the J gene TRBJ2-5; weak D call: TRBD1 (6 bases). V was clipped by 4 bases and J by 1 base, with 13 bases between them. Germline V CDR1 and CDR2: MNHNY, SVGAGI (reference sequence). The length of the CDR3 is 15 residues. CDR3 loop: CASSSPSGAQETQYF. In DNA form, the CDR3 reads TGTGCCAGCAGTTCACCTTCAGGGGCCCAAGAGACCCAGTACTTC.

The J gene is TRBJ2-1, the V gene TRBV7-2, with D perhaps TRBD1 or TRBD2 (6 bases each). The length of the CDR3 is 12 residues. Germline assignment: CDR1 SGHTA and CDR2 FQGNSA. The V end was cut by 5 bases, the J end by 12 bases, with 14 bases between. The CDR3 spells CASSLARGAQFF. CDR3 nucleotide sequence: TGTGCCAGCAGCCTGGCGAGGGGGGCGCAGTTCTTC. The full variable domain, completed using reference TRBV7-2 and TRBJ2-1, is GAGVSQSPSNKVTEKGKDVELRCDPISGHTALYWYRQSLGQGLEFLIYFQGNSAPDKSGLPSDRFSAERTGGSVSTLTIQRTQQEDSAVYLCASSLARGAQFFGPGTRLTVL.

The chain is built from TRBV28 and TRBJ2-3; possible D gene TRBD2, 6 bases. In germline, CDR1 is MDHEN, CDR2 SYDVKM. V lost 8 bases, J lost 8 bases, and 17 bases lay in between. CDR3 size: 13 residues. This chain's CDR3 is CASLRPGVGTQYF. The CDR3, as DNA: TGTGCCAGCCTCAGGCCGGGGGTGGGTACGCAGTATTTT. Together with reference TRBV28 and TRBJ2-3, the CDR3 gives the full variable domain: DVKVTQSSRYLVKRTGEKVFLECVQDMDHENMFWYRQDPGLGLRLIYFSYDVKMKEKGDIPEGYSVSREKKERFSLILESASTNQTSMYLCASLRPGVGTQYFGPGTRLTVL.

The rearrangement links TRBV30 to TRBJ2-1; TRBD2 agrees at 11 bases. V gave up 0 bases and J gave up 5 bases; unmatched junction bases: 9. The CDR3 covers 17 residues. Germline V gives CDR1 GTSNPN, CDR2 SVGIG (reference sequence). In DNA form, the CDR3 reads TGTGCCTGGAGTGTTCGGGGTAGCGGGAGGGGGAACAATGAGCAGTTCTTC. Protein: CAWSVRGSGRGNNEQFF.

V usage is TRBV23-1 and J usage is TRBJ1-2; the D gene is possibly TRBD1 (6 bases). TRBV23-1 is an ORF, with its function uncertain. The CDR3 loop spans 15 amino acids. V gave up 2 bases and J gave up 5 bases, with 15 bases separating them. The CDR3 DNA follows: TGCGCCAGCAGTCAACAGCTCAAGGGGGAGTATGGCTACACCTTC. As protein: CASSQQLKGEYGYTF.

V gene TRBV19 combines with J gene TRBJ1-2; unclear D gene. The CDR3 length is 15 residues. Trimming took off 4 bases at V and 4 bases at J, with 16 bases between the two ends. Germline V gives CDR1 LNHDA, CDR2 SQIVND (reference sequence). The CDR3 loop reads CASSKALTRGYGYTF. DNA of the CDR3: TGTGCCAGTAGTAAGGCCCTCACTAGAGGCTATGGCTACACCTTC.

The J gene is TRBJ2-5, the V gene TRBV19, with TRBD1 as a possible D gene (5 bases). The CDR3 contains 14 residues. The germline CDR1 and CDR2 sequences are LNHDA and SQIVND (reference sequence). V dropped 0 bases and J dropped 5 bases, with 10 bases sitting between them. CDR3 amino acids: CASSIESGKETQYF. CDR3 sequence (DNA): TGTGCCAGTAGTATAGAGTCAGGGAAGGAGACCCAGTACTTC.

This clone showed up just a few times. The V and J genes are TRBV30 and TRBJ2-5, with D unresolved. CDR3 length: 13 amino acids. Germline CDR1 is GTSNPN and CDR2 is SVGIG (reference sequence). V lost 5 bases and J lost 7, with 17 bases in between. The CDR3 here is CAWERVGISTQYF. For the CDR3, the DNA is TGTGCCTGGGAACGTGTTGGAATATCGACCCAGTACTTC.

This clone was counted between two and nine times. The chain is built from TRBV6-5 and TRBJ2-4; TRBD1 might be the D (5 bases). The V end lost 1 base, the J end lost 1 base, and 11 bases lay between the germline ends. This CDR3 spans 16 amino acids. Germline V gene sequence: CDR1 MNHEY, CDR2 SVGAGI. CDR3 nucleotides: TGTGCCAGCAGTTACTTGGCAGGGCTGGCCAAAAACATTCAGTACTTC. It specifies CASSYLAGLAKNIQYF.

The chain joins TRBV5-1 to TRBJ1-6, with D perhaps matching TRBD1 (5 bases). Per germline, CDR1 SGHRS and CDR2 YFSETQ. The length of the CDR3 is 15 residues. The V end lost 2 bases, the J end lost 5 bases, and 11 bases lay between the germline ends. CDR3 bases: TGCGCCAGCAGCTTAGGCCCAGGGCATAATTCACCCCTCCACTTT. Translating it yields CASSLGPGHNSPLHF. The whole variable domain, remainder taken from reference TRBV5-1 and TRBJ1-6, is KAGVTQTPRYLIKTRGQQVTLSCSPISGHRSVSWYQQTPGQGLQFLFEYFSETQRNKGNFPGRFSGRQFSNSRSEMNVSTLELGDSALYLCASSLGPGHNSPLHFGNGTRLTVT.

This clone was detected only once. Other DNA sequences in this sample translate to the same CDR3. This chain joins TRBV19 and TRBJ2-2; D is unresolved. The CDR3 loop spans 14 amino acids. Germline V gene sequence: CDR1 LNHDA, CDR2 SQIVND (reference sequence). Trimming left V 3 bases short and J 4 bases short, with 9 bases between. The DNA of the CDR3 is TGTGCCAGTAGTATCGGGCGCGGCACCGGGGAGCTGTTTTTT. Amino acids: CASSIGRGTGELFF. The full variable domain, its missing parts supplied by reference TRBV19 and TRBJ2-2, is DGGITQSPKYLFRKEGQNVTLSCEQNLNHDAMYWYRQDPGQGLRLIYYSQIVNDFQKGDIAEGYSVSREKKESFPLTVTSAQKNPTAFYLCASSIGRGTGELFFGEGSRLTVL.

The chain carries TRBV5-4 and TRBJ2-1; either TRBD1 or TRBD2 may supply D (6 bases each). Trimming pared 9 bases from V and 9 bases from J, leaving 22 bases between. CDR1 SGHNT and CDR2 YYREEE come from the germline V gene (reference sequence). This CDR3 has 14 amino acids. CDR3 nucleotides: TGTGCCACAGGGTCGGGGGCGCGACCTGGTGAGCAGTTCTTC. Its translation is CATGSGARPGEQFF.

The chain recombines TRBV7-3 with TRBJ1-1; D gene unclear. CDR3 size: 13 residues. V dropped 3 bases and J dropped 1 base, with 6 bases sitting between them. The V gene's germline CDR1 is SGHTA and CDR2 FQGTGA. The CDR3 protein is CASSFYKNTEAFF. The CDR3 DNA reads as TGTGCCAGCAGCTTCTATAAGAACACTGAAGCTTTCTTT.

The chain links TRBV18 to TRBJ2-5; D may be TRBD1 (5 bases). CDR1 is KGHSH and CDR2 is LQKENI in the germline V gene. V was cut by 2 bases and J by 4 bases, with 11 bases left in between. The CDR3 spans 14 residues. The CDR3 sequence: CASSPKTVGETQYF. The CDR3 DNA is TGTGCCAGCTCACCAAAGACAGTGGGAGAGACCCAGTACTTC.

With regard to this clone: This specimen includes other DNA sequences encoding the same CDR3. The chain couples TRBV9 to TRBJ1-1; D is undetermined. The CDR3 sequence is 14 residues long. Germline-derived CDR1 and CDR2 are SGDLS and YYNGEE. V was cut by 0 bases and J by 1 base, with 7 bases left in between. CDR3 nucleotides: TGTGCCAGCAGCGTAGGGACGGCGAACACTGAAGCTTTCTTT. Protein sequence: CASSVGTANTEAFF.

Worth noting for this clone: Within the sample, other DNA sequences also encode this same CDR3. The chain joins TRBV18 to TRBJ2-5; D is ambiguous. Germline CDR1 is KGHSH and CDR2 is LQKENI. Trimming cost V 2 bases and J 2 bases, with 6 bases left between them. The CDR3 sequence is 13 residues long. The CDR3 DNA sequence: TGTGCCAGCTCACCAAACTCGCAAGAGACCCAGTACTTC. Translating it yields CASSPNSQETQYF.

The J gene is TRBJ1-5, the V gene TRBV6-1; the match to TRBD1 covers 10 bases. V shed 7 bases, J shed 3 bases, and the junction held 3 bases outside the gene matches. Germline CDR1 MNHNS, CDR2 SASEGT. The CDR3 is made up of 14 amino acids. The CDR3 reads CASTGTGDNQPQHF. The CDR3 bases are TGTGCCAGCACCGGGACAGGGGACAATCAGCCCCAGCATTTT.

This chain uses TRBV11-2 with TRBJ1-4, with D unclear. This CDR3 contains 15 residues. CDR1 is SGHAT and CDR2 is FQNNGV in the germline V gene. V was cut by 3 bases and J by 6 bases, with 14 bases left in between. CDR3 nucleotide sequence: TGTGCCAGCAGCTTTACGGGAAGGTCGGATGAAAAACTGTTTTTT. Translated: CASSFTGRSDEKLFF.

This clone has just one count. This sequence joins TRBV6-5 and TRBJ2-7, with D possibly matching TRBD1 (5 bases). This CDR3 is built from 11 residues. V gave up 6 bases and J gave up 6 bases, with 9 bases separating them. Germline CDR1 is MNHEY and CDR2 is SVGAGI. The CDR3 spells CASRGDSEQYF. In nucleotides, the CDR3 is TGTGCCAGCAGGGGTGACAGCGAGCAGTACTTC.

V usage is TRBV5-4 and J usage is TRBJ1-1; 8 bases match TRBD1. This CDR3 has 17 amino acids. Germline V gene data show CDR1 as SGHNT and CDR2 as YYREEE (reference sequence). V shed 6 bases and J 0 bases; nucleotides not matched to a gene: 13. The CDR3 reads CASTPGQGQLMNTEAFF. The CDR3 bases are TGTGCCAGCACCCCAGGACAGGGCCAACTCATGAACACTGAAGCTTTCTTT.

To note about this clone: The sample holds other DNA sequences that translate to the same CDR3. CDR3: CASGLSMNTEAFF. As DNA, the CDR3 is TGTGCTAGTGGTCTCTCGATGAACACTGAAGCTTTCTTT. This chain links TRBV12-5 with TRBJ1-1; D gene unclear. Germline V gene data show CDR1 as LGHNT and CDR2 as FRNRAP. CDR3 length: 13 residues. The V end was cut by 5 bases, the J end by 0 bases, with 7 bases between.

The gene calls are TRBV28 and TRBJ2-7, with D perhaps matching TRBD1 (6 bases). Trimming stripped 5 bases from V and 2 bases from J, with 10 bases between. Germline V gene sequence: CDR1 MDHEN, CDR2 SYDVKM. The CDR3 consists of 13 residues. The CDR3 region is CASSDRRAYEQYF. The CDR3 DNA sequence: TGTGCCAGCAGTGACAGGAGAGCCTACGAGCAGTACTTC. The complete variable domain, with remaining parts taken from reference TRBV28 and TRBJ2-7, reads DVKVTQSSRYLVKRTGEKVFLECVQDMDHENMFWYRQDPGLGLRLIYFSYDVKMKEKGDIPEGYSVSREKKERFSLILESASTNQTSMYLCASSDRRAYEQYFGPGTRLTVT.

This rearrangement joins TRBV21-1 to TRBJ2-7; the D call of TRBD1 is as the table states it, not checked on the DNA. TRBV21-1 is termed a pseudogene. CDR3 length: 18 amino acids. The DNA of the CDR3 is TGTGCCAGCAGCACGCCTTCTTTGACAGATCTAATCCCCTACGAGCAGTACTTC. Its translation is CASSTPSLTDLIPYEQYF.

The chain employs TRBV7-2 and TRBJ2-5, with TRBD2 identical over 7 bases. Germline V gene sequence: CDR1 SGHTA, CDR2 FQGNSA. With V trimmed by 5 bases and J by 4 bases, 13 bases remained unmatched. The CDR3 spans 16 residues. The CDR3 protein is CASSVIGGRGRETQYF. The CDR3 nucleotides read TGTGCCAGCAGCGTTATCGGCGGGAGAGGGAGAGAGACCCAGTACTTC.